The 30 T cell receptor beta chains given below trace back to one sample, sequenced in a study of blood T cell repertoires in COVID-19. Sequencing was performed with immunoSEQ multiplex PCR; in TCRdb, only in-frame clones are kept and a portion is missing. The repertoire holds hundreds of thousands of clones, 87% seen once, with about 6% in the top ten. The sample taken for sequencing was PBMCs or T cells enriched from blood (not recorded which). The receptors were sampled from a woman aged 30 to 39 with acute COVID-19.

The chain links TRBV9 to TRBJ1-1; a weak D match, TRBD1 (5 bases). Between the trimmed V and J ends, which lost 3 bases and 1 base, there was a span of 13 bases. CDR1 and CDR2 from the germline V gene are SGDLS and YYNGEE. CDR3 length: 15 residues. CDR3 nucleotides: TGTGCCAGCAGCGGAGGAACAGGTCCGAACACTGAAGCTTTCTTT. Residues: CASSGGTGPNTEAFF.

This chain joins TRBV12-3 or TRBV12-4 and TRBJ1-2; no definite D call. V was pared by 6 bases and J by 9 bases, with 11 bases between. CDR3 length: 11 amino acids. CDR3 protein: CASSLDRSYTF. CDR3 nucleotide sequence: TGTGCCAGCAGCCTAGATAGGAGCTACACCTTC.

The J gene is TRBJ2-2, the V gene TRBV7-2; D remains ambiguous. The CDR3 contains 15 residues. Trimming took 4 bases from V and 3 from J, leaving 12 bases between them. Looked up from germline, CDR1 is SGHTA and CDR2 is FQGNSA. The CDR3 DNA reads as TGTGCCAGCAGCTCTGGCCACCGGGACACCGGGGAGCTGTTTTTT. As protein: CASSSGHRDTGELFF.

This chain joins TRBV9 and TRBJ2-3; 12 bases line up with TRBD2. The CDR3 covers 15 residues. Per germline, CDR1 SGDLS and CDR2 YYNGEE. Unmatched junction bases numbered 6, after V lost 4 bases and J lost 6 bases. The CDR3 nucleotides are TGTGCCAGCAGCCCAGCTAGCGGGAGGGCCGATACGCAGTATTTT. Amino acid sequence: CASSPASGRADTQYF. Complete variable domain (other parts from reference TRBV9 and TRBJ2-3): DSGVTQTPKHLITATGQRVTLRCSPRSGDLSVYWYQQSLDQGLQFLIQYYNGEERAKGNILERFSAQQFPDLHSELNLSSLELGDSALYFCASSPASGRADTQYFGPGTRLTVL.

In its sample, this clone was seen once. The CDR3: CASSLTSNRETQYF. The CDR3 DNA reads as TGCGCCAGCAGCTTGACGTCGAACAGGGAGACCCAGTACTTC. V usage is TRBV5-1 and J usage is TRBJ2-5; perhaps TRBD1 as D (5 bases). The CDR3 sequence is 14 residues long. Germline CDR1 is SGHRS and CDR2 is YFSETQ. V lost 1 base to trimming and J lost 5 bases, with 12 bases between them.

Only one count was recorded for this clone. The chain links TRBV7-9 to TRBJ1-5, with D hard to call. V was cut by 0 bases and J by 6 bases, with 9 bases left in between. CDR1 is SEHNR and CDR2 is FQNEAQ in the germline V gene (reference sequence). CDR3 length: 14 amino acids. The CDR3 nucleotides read TGTGCCAGCAGCTTAGCAGGGAGTGGTCAGCCCCAGCATTTT. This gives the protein CASSLAGSGQPQHF.

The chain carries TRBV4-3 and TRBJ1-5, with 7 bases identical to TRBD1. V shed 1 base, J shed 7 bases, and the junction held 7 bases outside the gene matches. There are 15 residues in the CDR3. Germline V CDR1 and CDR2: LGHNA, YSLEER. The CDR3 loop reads CASSQGTGVGQPQHF. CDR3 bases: TGCGCCAGCAGCCAAGGAACAGGGGTAGGACAGCCCCAGCATTTT.

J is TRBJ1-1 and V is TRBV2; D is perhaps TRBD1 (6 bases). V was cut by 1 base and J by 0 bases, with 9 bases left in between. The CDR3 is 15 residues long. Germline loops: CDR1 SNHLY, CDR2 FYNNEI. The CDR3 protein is CASSEDRAVNTEAFF. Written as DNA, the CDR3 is TGTGCCAGCAGTGAAGACAGGGCGGTGAACACTGAAGCTTTCTTT.

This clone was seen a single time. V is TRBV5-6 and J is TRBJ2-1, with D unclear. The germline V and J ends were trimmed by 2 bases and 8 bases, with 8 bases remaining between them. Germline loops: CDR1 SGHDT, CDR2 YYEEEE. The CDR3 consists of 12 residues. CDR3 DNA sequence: TGTGCCAGCAGCTTTGAACTCGATGAGCAGTTCTTC. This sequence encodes CASSFELDEQFF.

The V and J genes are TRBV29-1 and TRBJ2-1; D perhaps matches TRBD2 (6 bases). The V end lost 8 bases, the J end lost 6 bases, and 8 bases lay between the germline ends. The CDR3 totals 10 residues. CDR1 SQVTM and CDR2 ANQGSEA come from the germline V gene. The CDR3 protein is CSSGGNEQFF. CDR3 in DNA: TGCAGCTCCGGGGGCAATGAGCAGTTCTTC.

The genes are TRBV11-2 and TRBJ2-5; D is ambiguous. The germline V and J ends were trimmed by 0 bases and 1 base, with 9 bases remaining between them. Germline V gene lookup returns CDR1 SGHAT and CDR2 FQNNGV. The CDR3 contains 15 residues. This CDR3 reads CASSLEARLQETQYF. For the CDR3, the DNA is TGTGCCAGCAGCTTAGAAGCCCGTCTCCAAGAGACCCAGTACTTC.

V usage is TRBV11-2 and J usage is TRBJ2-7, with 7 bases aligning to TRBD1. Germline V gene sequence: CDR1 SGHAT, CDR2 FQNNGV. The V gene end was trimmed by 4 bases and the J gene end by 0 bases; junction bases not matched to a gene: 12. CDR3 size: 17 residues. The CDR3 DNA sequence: TGTGCCAGCAGCTCCGAACGATCTTGGGACAGCTCCTACGAGCAGTACTTC. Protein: CASSSERSWDSSYEQYF.

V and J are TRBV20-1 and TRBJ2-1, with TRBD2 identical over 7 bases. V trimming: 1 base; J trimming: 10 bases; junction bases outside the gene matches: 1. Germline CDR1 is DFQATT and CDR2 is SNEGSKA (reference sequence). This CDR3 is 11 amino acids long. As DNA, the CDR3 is TGCAGTGCTAGAGGGCGGGGGGAGCAGTTCTTC. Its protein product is CSARGRGEQFF.

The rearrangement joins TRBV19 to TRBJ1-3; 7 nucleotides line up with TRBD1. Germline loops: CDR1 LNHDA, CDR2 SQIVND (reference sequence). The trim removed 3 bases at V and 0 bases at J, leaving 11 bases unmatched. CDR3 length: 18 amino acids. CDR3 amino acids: CASSMLWGQSFSGNTIYF. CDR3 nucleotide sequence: TGTGCCAGTAGTATGCTTTGGGGACAGTCGTTCTCTGGAAACACCATATATTTT.

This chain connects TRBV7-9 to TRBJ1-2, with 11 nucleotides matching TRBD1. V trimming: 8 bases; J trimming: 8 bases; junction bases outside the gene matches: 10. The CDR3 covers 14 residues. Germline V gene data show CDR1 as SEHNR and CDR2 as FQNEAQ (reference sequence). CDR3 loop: CASGQGAGTGGYTF. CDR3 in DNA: TGTGCCAGCGGACAGGGGGCGGGCACTGGCGGCTACACCTTC.

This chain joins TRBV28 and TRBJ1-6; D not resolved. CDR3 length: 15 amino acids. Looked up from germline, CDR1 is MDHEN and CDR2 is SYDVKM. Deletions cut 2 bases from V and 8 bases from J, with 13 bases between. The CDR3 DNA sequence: TGTGCCAGCAGTTTAGGTACAGTAAAGGATTCACCCCTCCACTTT. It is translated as CASSLGTVKDSPLHF. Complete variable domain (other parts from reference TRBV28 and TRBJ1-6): DVKVTQSSRYLVKRTGEKVFLECVQDMDHENMFWYRQDPGLGLRLIYFSYDVKMKEKGDIPEGYSVSREKKERFSLILESASTNQTSMYLCASSLGTVKDSPLHFGNGTRLTVT.

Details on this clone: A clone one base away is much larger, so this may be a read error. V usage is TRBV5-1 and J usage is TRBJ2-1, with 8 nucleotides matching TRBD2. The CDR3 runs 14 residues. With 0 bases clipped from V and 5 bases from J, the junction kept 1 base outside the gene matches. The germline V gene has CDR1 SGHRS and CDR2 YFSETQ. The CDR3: CASSLVGGDNEQFF. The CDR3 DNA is TGCGCCAGCAGCTTGGTCGGGGGGGACAATGAGCAGTTCTTC.

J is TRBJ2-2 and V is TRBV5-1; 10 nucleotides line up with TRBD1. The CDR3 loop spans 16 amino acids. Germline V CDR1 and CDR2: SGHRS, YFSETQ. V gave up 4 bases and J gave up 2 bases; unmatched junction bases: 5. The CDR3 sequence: CASSPRQGANTGELFF. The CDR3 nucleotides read TGCGCCAGCAGCCCTAGACAGGGGGCCAACACCGGGGAGCTGTTTTTT.

Written as DNA, the CDR3 is TGTGCCAGCAGTTTCCGGGGGGCCCCTAATGAAAAACTGTTTTTT. This codes for CASSFRGAPNEKLFF. The J gene is TRBJ1-4, the V gene TRBV27; perhaps TRBD1 as D (6 bases). The CDR3 extends over 15 amino acids. Germline-derived CDR1 and CDR2 are MNHEY and SMNVEV (reference sequence). The V end was cut by 3 bases, the J end by 3 bases, with 11 bases between.

In DNA, the CDR3 is TGTGCCAGCAGCCTTTGGGAGGCCCCCTACGAGCAGTACTTC. This encodes CASSLWEAPYEQYF. The chain carries TRBV3-1 (or the pseudogene TRBV3-2) and TRBJ2-7, with D perhaps matching TRBD2 (6 bases). The CDR3 runs to 14 residues. Germline V CDR1 and CDR2: LGHDT, YNNKEL (reference sequence). V lost 4 bases and J lost 2, with 12 bases in between.

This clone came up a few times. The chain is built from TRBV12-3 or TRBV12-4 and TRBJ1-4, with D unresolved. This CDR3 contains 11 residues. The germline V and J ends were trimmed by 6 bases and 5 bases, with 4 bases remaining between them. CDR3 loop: CASSVNEKLFF. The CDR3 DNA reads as TGTGCCAGCAGCGTGAATGAAAAACTGTTTTTT.

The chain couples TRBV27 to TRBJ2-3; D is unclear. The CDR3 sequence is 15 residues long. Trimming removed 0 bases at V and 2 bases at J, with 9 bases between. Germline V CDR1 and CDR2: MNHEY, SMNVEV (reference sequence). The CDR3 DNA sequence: TGTGCCAGCAGTTTATCGTCCAGAACCACAGATACGCAGTATTTT. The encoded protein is CASSLSSRTTDTQYF.

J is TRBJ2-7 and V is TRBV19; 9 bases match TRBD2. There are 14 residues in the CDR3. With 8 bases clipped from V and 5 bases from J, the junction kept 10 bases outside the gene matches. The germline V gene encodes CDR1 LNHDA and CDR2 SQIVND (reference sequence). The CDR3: CASQPSGIADEQYF. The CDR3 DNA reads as TGTGCCAGTCAACCTAGCGGGATAGCGGACGAGCAGTACTTC. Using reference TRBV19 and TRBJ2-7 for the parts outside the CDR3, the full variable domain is DGGITQSPKYLFRKEGQNVTLSCEQNLNHDAMYWYRQDPGQGLRLIYYSQIVNDFQKGDIAEGYSVSREKKESFPLTVTSAQKNPTAFYLCASQPSGIADEQYFGPGTRLTVT.

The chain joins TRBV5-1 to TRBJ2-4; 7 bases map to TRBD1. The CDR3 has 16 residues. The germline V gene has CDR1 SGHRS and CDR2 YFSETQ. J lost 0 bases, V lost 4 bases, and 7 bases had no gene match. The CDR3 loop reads CASSLTTGLAKNIQYF. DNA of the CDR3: TGCGCCAGCAGCCTAACGACAGGGCTAGCCAAAAACATTCAGTACTTC.

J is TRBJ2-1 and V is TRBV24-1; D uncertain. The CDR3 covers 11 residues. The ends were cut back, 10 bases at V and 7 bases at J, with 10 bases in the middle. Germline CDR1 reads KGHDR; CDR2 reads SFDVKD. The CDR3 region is CATENLNEQFF. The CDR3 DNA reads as TGTGCCACGGAGAATCTTAATGAGCAGTTCTTC.

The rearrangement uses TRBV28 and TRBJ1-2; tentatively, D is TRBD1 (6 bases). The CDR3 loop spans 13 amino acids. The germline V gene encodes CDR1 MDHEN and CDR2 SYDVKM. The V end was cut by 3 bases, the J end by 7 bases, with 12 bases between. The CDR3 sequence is CASSFGGGPGYTF. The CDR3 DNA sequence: TGTGCCAGCAGTTTTGGGGGCGGCCCTGGCTACACCTTC.

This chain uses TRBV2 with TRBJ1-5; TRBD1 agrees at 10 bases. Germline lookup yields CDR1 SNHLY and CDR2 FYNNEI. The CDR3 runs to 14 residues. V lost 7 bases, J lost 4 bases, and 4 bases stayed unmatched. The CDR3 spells CASTPGQGNQPQHF. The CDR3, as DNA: TGTGCCAGCACCCCGGGACAGGGGAATCAGCCCCAGCATTTT.

The CDR3 nucleotides read TGTGCCAGCAGCGCTCCGACAGGGGGCGCGTGGACAGATACGCAGTATTTT. It translates to CASSAPTGGAWTDTQYF. This chain joins TRBV21-1 and TRBJ2-3; TRBD1 is taken as the D call from the table, unchecked against the DNA. TRBV21-1 is a listed pseudogene. The CDR3 sequence is 17 residues long.

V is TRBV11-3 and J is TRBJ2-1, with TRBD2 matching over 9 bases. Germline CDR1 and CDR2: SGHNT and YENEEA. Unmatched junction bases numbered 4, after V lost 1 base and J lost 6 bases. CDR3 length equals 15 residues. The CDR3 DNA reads TGTGCCAGCAGCTTAGGGCGGGGGGGTCCCAATGAGCAGTTCTTC. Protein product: CASSLGRGGPNEQFF.

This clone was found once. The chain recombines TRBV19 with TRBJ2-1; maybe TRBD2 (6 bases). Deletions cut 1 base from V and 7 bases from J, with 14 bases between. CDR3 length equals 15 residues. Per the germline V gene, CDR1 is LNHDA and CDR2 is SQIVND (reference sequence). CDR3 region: CASSIGRGVGNEQFF. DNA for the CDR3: TGTGCCAGTAGTATAGGGCGGGGCGTTGGGAATGAGCAGTTCTTC.